The rows below give T cell receptor beta chains drawn from one sample of a study of tumor-infiltrating lymphocytes in localized non-small cell lung cancer. The repertoire was sequenced with immunoSEQ multiplex PCR; TCRdb's copy has only in-frame clones and lacks some. Of about 10,000 clones in the sample, about 81% were seen once. The sample consisted of uninvolved lung tissue not adjacent to the tumor. All receptors come from a human donor with non-small cell lung cancer. CDR3s include the opening cysteine and the closing phenylalanine or tryptophan. D genes are given only for firm matches. Size values are once, few and many counts, or a class for expanded clones, and some rows have none.

v_gene	abundance	d_gene	j_gene	CDR3aa	CDR3nt
TRBV10-2	.	TRBD1	TRBJ2-7	CASSDGTARIDEQYF	TGCGCCAGCAGTGATGGGACAGCACGAATCGACGAGCAGTACTTC
TRBV5-4	few	.	TRBJ2-1	CASSFSPYNEQFF	TGTGCCAGCAGCTTTAGCCCTTACAATGAGCAGTTCTTC
TRBV7-2	.	.	TRBJ1-2	CASSAGTNYGYTF	TGTGCCAGCAGCGCCGGAACTAACTATGGCTACACCTTC
TRBV27	.	TRBD1	TRBJ1-1	CASRTGGGSTEAFF	TGTGCCAGTAGAACAGGGGGTGGGAGCACTGAAGCTTTCTTT
TRBV5-6	.	.	TRBJ2-1	CASSGGGTGGYNEQFF	TGTGCCAGCAGCGGAGGGGGAACGGGTGGGTACAATGAGCAGTTCTTC
TRBV6-6	.	.	TRBJ2-1	CASSSGRAREQFF	TGTGCCAGCAGTTCCGGCCGGGCGCGGGAGCAGTTCTTC
TRBV27	.	.	TRBJ2-7	CASSKGSTFSYEQYF	TGTGCCAGCAGTAAAGGGTCGACTTTCTCCTACGAGCAGTACTTC
TRBV7-9	.	TRBD2	TRBJ2-5	CASSLGLAGTETQYF	TGTGCCAGCAGCTTAGGTCTAGCGGGAACAGAGACCCAGTACTTC
TRBV14	.	.	TRBJ1-6	CASSLQRVSSSYNSPLHF	TGTGCCAGCAGCCTACAGCGGGTCTCGAGCTCCTATAATTCACCCCTCCACTTT
TRBV9	.	TRBD1	TRBJ2-7	CASSVGRQGAFWGPYEQYF	TGTGCCAGCAGCGTAGGGCGGCAGGGGGCGTTTTGGGGGCCCTACGAGCAGTACTTC
TRBV19	.	TRBD1	TRBJ1-1	CASSKQGAMNTEAFF	TGTGCCAGTAGTAAACAGGGGGCGATGAACACTGAAGCTTTCTTT
TRBV25-1	.	.	TRBJ2-7	CASSEFVGSGQYF	TGTGCCAGCAGTGAATTTGTGGGGAGTGGGCAGTACTTC
TRBV9	once	.	TRBJ2-1	CASSVGGIPANEQFF	TGTGCCAGCAGCGTAGGAGGGATTCCCGCCAATGAGCAGTTCTTC
TRBV11-2	.	TRBD2	TRBJ2-5	CASSLVGLEGITRGTQYF	TGTGCCAGCAGCTTAGTTGGACTAGAAGGGATTACGCGGGGGACCCAGTACTTC
TRBV5-1	.	TRBD2	TRBJ2-7	CASSLWTSVTYEQYF	TGCGCCAGCAGCTTGTGGACTAGCGTAACCTACGAGCAGTACTTC
TRBV6-1	.	.	TRBJ2-1	CASSEGINEQFF	TGTGCCAGCAGTGAGGGAATCAATGAGCAGTTCTTC
TRBV15	.	TRBD2	TRBJ2-5	CATSRDRAGVIETQYF	TGTGCCACCAGCAGAGATCGAGCGGGAGTCATAGAGACCCAGTACTTC
TRBV7-6	.	.	TRBJ1-1	CASSLGQAGTEAFF	TGTGCCAGCAGCTTAGGGCAGGCAGGAACTGAAGCTTTCTTT
TRBV2	.	.	TRBJ2-6	CASRDDSSGANVLTF	TGTGCCAGCAGAGACGATAGCTCTGGGGCCAACGTCCTGACTTTC
TRBV5-1	.	.	TRBJ2-7	CASSLFSGEPYEQYF	TGCGCCAGCAGCTTGTTTTCGGGGGAGCCCTACGAGCAGTACTTC
TRBV7-9	.	.	TRBJ2-1	CASSFPGSSYNEQFF	TGTGCCAGCAGCTTCCCGGGGAGCTCCTACAATGAGCAGTTCTTC
TRBV11-2	.	TRBD2	TRBJ2-2	CASSFGVGGPAGELFF	TGTGCCAGCAGCTTTGGAGTGGGAGGGCCCGCCGGGGAGCTGTTTTTT
TRBV18	once	TRBD2	TRBJ2-7	CASSTLAGDKQYF	TGTGCCAGCTCAACCTTAGCGGGAGATAAGCAGTACTTC
TRBV28	.	.	TRBJ2-1	CASTLAGVGRSYNEQFF	TGTGCCAGCACCTTAGCAGGGGTGGGACGCTCCTACAATGAGCAGTTCTTC
TRBV28	once	TRBD2	TRBJ2-1	CASSLPPGLAGVGLDNEQFF	TGTGCCAGCAGTTTGCCACCGGGACTAGCGGGAGTGGGCTTAGATAATGAGCAGTTCTTC
TRBV29-1	.	TRBD2	TRBJ2-5	CSVGSRGGLAETQYF	TGCAGCGTTGGATCCCGCGGGGGACTAGCTGAGACCCAGTACTTC
TRBV10-2	.	.	TRBJ1-3	CASRTQEFSGNTIYF	TGCGCCAGCAGGACACAGGAGTTCTCTGGAAACACCATATATTTT
TRBV4-1	once	TRBD1	TRBJ2-7	CASSQAVTGTSYEQYF	TGCGCCAGCAGCCAAGCCGTGACAGGGACCTCCTACGAGCAGTACTTC
TRBV27	once	.	TRBJ2-1	CASSLSSGTGWLYNEQFF	TGTGCCAGCAGTTTATCGTCAGGTACAGGGTGGCTCTACAATGAGCAGTTCTTC
TRBV28	.	TRBD1	TRBJ1-1	CASSLLLGQRNTEAFF	TGTGCCAGCAGTCTGCTGTTGGGACAGAGAAACACTGAAGCTTTCTTT
TRBV5-1	.	TRBD1	TRBJ2-7	CASSFGDRAAYEQYF	TGCGCCAGCAGCTTCGGGGACAGGGCGGCCTACGAGCAGTACTTC
TRBV2	.	TRBD2	TRBJ2-5	CASKGTSGKETQYF	TGTGCCAGCAAGGGGACTAGCGGGAAAGAGACCCAGTACTTC
TRBV29-1	.	TRBD2	TRBJ2-3	CSVEMGLAGGFGDTQYF	TGCAGCGTTGAAATGGGGCTAGCGGGAGGGTTCGGAGATACGCAGTATTTT
TRBV27	once	TRBD1	TRBJ1-1	CASSLYGQGTEAFF	TGTGCCAGCAGTTTATACGGACAGGGAACTGAAGCTTTCTTT
TRBV28	.	TRBD1	TRBJ1-2	CASTTGQLSYGYTF	TGTGCCAGCACCACGGGACAGCTTAGCTATGGCTACACCTTC
TRBV6-6	.	TRBD2	TRBJ2-5	CASTWGTSRQETQYF	TGTGCCAGCACCTGGGGGACTAGCCGACAAGAGACCCAGTACTTC
TRBV7-2	.	TRBD2	TRBJ2-1	CASSLAASGPFSYNEQFF	TGTGCCAGCAGCTTAGCCGCTAGCGGACCGTTCTCCTACAATGAGCAGTTCTTC
TRBV6-1	few	.	TRBJ1-5	CASTMTGYSNQPQHF	TGTGCCAGCACTATGACCGGTTATAGCAATCAGCCCCAGCATTTT
TRBV5-1	.	TRBD2	TRBJ2-3	CASSLENLAGGLTDTQYF	TGCGCCAGCAGCTTGGAAAACCTAGCGGGAGGCTTGACAGATACGCAGTATTTT
TRBV2	.	TRBD1	TRBJ1-2	CASSEQTGYGYTF	TGTGCCAGCAGTGAACAGACAGGGTATGGCTACACCTTC
TRBV6-1	.	.	TRBJ2-3	CASSIGLPDTQYF	TGTGCCAGCTCCATCGGACTGCCAGATACGCAGTATTTT
TRBV27	.	.	TRBJ2-5	CASSLSVVETQYF	TGTGCCAGCAGTTTATCGGTAGTCGAGACCCAGTACTTC
TRBV19	.	.	TRBJ1-5	CASSSQGTQTAQHF	TGTGCCAGTAGTTCCCAGGGAACTCAGACGGCCCAGCATTTT
TRBV5-1	.	.	TRBJ2-3	CASSPGSDTQYF	TGCGCCAGCAGCCCCGGTTCAGATACGCAGTATTTT
TRBV2	.	TRBD1	TRBJ2-3	CASSPDRAGFSDTQYF	TGTGCCAGCAGCCCGGACAGGGCAGGTTTTTCAGATACGCAGTATTTT
TRBV6-6	.	.	TRBJ2-3	CASSPSTDTQYF	TGTGCCAGCAGCCCTAGCACAGATACGCAGTATTTT
TRBV29-1	.	.	TRBJ2-3	CSVDTGATDTQYF	TGCAGCGTTGATACAGGAGCCACAGATACGCAGTATTTT